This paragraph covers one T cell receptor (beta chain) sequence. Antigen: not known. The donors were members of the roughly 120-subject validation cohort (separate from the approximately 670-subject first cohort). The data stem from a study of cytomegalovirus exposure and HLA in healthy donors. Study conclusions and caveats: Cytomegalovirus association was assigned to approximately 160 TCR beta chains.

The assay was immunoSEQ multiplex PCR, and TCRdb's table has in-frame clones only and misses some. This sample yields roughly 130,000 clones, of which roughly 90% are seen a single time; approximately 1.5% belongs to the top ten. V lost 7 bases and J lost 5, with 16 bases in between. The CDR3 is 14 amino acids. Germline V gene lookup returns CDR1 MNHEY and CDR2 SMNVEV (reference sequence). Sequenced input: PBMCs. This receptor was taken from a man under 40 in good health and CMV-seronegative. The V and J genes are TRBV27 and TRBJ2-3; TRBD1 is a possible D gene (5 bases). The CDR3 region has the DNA TGTGCCAGCACCCAGGAAGGGGTTGGAGATACGCAGTATTTT. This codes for CASTQEGVGDTQYF.